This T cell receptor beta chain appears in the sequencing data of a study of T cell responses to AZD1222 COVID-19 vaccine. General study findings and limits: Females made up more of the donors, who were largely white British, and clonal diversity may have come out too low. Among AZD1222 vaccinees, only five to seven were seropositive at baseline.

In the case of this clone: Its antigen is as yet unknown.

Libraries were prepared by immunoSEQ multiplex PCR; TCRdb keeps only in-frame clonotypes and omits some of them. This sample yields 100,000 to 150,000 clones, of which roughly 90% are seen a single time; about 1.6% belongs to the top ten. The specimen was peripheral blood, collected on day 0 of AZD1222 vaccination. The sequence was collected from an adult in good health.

The CDR3 loop is CASSTLLQGAGTEAFF. In DNA form, the CDR3 reads TGTGCCAGCAGTACCCTACTACAGGGGGCCGGGACTGAAGCTTTCTTT. This chain joins TRBV28 and TRBJ1-1; 9 positions agree with TRBD1. Germline V gene data show CDR1 as MDHEN and CDR2 as SYDVKM. The CDR3 covers 16 residues. The V gene end was trimmed by 5 bases and the J gene end by 5 bases; junction bases not matched to a gene: 12.